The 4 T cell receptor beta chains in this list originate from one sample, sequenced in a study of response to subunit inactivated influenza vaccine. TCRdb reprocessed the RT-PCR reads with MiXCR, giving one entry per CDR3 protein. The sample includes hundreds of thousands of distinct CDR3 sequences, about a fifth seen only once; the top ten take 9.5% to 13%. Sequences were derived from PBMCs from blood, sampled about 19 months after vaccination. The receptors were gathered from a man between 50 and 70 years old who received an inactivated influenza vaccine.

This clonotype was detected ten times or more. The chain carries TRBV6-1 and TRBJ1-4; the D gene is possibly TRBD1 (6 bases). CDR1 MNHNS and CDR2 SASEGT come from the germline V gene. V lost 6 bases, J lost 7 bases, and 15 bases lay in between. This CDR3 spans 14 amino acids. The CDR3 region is CASSPTNRAEKLFF. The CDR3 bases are TGTGCCAGCAGCCCTACGAACAGGGCTGAAAAACTGTTTTTT.

CDR3 in amino acids: CASSPKLADTQYF. CDR3 sequence (DNA): TGTGCCAGCAGCCCCAAACTAGCAGATACGCAGTATTTT. The V call is TRBV7-9, the J call TRBJ2-3; a possible D gene is TRBD2 (5 bases). From germline, CDR1 is SEHNR and CDR2 FQNEAQ (reference sequence). The ends were cut back, 5 bases at V and 4 bases at J, with 10 bases in the middle. This CDR3 has 13 residues. Variable domain in full (rest from reference TRBV7-9 and TRBJ2-3): DTGVSQNPRHKITKRGQNVTFRCDPISEHNRLYWYRQTLGQGPEFLTYFQNEAQLEKSRLLSDRFSAERPKGSFSTLEIQRTEQGDSAMYLCASSPKLADTQYFGPGTRLTVL.

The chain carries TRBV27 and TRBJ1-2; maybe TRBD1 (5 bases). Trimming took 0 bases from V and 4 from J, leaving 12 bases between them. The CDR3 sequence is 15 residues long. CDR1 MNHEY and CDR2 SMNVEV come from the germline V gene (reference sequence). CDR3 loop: CASSLSHGGGYGYTF. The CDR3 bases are TGTGCCAGCAGTTTATCCCATGGCGGGGGCTATGGCTACACCTTC.

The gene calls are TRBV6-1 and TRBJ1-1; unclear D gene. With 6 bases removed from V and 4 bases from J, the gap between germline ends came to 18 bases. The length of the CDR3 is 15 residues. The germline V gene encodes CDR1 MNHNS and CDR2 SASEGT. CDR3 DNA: TGTGCCAGCAGCCACGTGAGGGAGCGGGGCACTGAAGCTTTCTTT. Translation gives CASSHVRERGTEAFF.